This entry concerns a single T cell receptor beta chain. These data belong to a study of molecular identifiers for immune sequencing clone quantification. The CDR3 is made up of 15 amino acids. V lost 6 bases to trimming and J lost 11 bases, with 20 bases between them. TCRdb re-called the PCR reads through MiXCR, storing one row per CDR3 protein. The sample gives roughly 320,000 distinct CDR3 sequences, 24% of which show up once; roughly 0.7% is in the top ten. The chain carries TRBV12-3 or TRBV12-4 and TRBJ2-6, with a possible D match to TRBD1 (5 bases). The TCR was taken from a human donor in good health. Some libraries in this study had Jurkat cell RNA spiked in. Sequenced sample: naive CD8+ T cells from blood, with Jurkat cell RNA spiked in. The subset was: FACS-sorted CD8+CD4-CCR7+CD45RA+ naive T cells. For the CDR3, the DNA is TGTGCCAGCAGCGCCGACACCTCTGGGGCTTACGTCCTGACTTTC. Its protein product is CASSADTSGAYVLTF.